These 13 T cell receptor beta chains came from one sample sequenced in a study of blood T cells in healthy people across ages. The second PCR ran roughly 7 to 11 cycles with a sample-barcoded 5' primer and J-beta primers. TCRdb reprocessed the 5' RACE reads with MiXCR, giving one entry per CDR3 protein. The sample lists roughly 800,000 distinct CDR3 sequences; roughly 25% were seen once. In addition, the sample was reused for a study of T cells of mothers and their children.

Sequencing was carried out using blood. Receptors were obtained from a boy younger than 18 in good health.

A few counts support this clonotype. The chain joins TRBV29-1 to TRBJ2-5; D uncertain. Trimming stripped 4 bases from V and 2 bases from J, with 11 bases between. CDR3 size: 13 residues. Germline V gives CDR1 SQVTM, CDR2 ANQGSEA. The CDR3 nucleotides are TGCAGCGTTGGCTCAGTCCTACAAGAGACCCAGTACTTC. Encoded protein: CSVGSVLQETQYF.

This clonotype was seen a handful of times. The germline gene is not matched at one end of the junction; a read error may be the cause. The chain uses TRBV6-6 and TRBJ2-1, with D maybe TRBD1 (6 bases). Per germline, CDR1 MNHNY and CDR2 SVGAGI (reference sequence). This CDR3 is built from 15 residues. Written as DNA, the CDR3 is TGTGCCAGCAGTCCAACAGGGATGGAATACAATGAGCAGTCCTTC. This encodes CASSPTGMEYNEQSF.

There are a few counts of this clonotype. The chain has TRBV2 and TRBJ1-5; D is unresolved. In germline, CDR1 is SNHLY, CDR2 FYNNEI. Trimming shortened V by 2 bases and J by 5 bases, and 7 bases separated the two germline ends. The CDR3 runs to 13 residues. The CDR3: CASSESRDQPQHF. The CDR3 DNA is TGTGCCAGCAGTGAAAGTCGGGATCAGCCCCAGCATTTT.

This chain uses TRBV11-2 with TRBJ2-5, with 9 positions matching TRBD1. This CDR3 has 13 amino acids. Germline CDR1 and CDR2: SGHAT and FQNNGV. The trim removed 9 bases at V and 1 base at J, leaving 3 bases unmatched. CDR3 region: CARGDRVQETQYF. As DNA, the CDR3 is TGTGCCAGGGGGGACAGGGTCCAAGAGACCCAGTACTTC.

The rearrangement uses TRBV6-2 or TRBV6-3 and TRBJ2-5; D possibly uses TRBD1 or TRBD2 (6 bases each). CDR1 is MNHEY and CDR2 is SVGEGT in the germline V gene. This CDR3 has 16 amino acids. Trimming took 0 bases from V and 3 from J, leaving 14 bases between them. CDR3 region: CASSYSIPEGEETQYF. The CDR3 nucleotides read TGTGCCAGCAGTTACTCGATCCCGGAGGGGGAAGAGACCCAGTACTTC.

The V gene is TRBV12-3 or TRBV12-4, the J gene TRBJ2-4; D is uncertain. With 3 bases removed from V and 1 base from J, the gap between germline ends came to 19 bases. This CDR3 contains 18 residues. The CDR3: CASSFRGEPDGAKNIQYF. CDR3 bases: TGTGCCAGCAGTTTCCGCGGAGAGCCTGATGGGGCCAAAAACATTCAGTACTTC.

The V gene is TRBV7-2, the J gene TRBJ2-7; TRBD2 is a possible D gene (6 bases). CDR3 size: 14 residues. CDR1 is SGHTA, CDR2 FQGNSA, per germline. The V and J ends lost 0 bases and 5 bases respectively, with 11 bases between them. CDR3 amino acids: CASSLAQGGNEQYF. The CDR3 DNA follows: TGTGCCAGCAGCTTAGCGCAAGGAGGGAACGAGCAGTACTTC.

This clonotype turned up a few times. This chain links TRBV3-1 with TRBJ2-1; TRBD2 matches 11 bases. V gave up 4 bases and J gave up 9 bases; unmatched junction bases: 11. The length of the CDR3 is 16 residues. The germline V gene has CDR1 LGHDT and CDR2 YNNKEL (reference sequence). The CDR3 DNA reads TGTGCCAGCAGCCGATTTACTAGCGGGAGAGTGTCTGAGCAGTTCTTC. Translated, it gives CASSRFTSGRVSEQFF.

This clonotype was seen once. The chain combines TRBV29-1 with TRBJ2-5, with a tentative D call TRBD2 (6 bases). Near its end, the DNA agrees better with TRBJ2-1, so the J call may be wrong. The CDR3 spans 12 residues. Germline V gene data show CDR1 as SQVTM and CDR2 as ANQGSEA. CDR3 amino acids: CSVGDLDNEQFF. The CDR3 DNA reads TGCAGCGTTGGGGACTTGGACAATGAGCAGTTCTTC.

This clonotype was seen a few times. The chain employs TRBV7-9 and TRBJ2-5, with 7 bases that match TRBD1. The J segment lost 6 bases and the V segment lost 1 base, leaving 8 bases of the junction unmatched. The CDR3 loop spans 15 amino acids. Germline CDR1 reads SEHNR; CDR2 reads FQNEAQ (reference sequence). The chain's CDR3 is CASSLEGSQGKTQYF. The CDR3 DNA sequence: TGTGCCAGCAGCTTAGAGGGGTCACAGGGGAAGACCCAGTACTTC.

The V and J genes are TRBV20-1 and TRBJ2-5; D is ambiguous. Germline assignment: CDR1 DFQATT and CDR2 SNEGSKA (reference sequence). The V and J ends lost 5 bases and 9 bases respectively, with 19 bases between them. This CDR3 region has 13 residues. The DNA of the CDR3 is TGCAGTGCTCCCCTGACGGTCCAGACGGCCCAGTACTTC. Protein sequence: CSAPLTVQTAQYF.

CDR3: CASSPQLGVRAGELFF. CDR3 coding DNA: TGTGCCAGCAGTCCCCAGCTCGGTGTCAGGGCCGGGGAGCTGTTTTTT. V and J are TRBV28 and TRBJ2-2, with D perhaps matching TRBD1 (5 bases). The germline V gene has CDR1 MDHEN and CDR2 SYDVKM. V was pared by 5 bases and J by 6 bases, with 19 bases between. This CDR3 contains 16 residues. The whole variable domain, remainder taken from reference TRBV28 and TRBJ2-2, is DVKVTQSSRYLVKRTGEKVFLECVQDMDHENMFWYRQDPGLGLRLIYFSYDVKMKEKGDIPEGYSVSREKKERFSLILESASTNQTSMYLCASSPQLGVRAGELFFGEGSRLTVL.

The chain uses TRBV12-3 or TRBV12-4 and TRBJ2-1; D unclear. The V end was cut by 3 bases, the J end by 8 bases, with 14 bases between. There are 14 residues in the CDR3. Written as DNA, the CDR3 is TGTGCCAGCAGTTTTGGCCCCCTAGGGCATGAGCAGTTCTTC. Translating it yields CASSFGPLGHEQFF.